A selection of T cell receptor beta chains follows, all from one sample in a study of blood T cells in healthy people across ages. TCRdb processed the 5' RACE reads anew with MiXCR; each CDR3 protein has one entry. The data contain 700,000 or so distinct CDR3 sequences, less than 45% of them seen just once; the ten biggest clones take up around 30%. The sequencing input was blood. These receptor sequences come from a man aged 80 or over in good health. Both conserved end residues are part of each CDR3. The D gene is left open where the match is weak. Clone size is given for some rows only: seen once, a few or many times, or a class if the clone is expanded.

size,J,D,V,length,CDR3,DNA
NA,TRBJ2-1,TRBD2,TRBV7-3,15,CASSESGTNYNEQFF,TGTGCCAGCAGCGAGAGCGGGACCAACTACAATGAGCAGTTCTTC
NA,TRBJ2-1,NA,TRBV6-2/TRBV6-3,12,CASSPVGVEQFF,TGTGCCAGCAGCCCCGTCGGGGTTGAGCAGTTCTTC
NA,TRBJ2-5,NA,TRBV20-1,14,CSARDRGVTETQYF,TGCAGTGCTAGAGACCGAGGGGTTACGGAGACCCAGTACTTC
few,TRBJ2-5,NA,TRBV7-3,16,CASSLTGASVEETQYF,TGTGCCAGCAGCTTAACGGGGGCTAGCGTAGAAGAGACCCAGTACTTC
NA,TRBJ2-7,NA,TRBV11-2,14,CASSLDAGIYEQYF,TGTGCCAGCAGCTTAGATGCAGGAATCTACGAGCAGTACTTC
NA,TRBJ2-3,TRBD2,TRBV20-1,14,CSARGSGGANTQYF,TGCAGTGCTAGAGGGTCGGGGGGGGCCAATACGCAGTATTTT
few,TRBJ2-2,NA,TRBV7-2,16,CASSSTGTPNTGELFF,TGTGCCAGCAGCTCAACCGGGACACCTAACACCGGGGAGCTGTTTTTT
NA,TRBJ1-1,NA,TRBV7-9,11,CASTVSTEAFF,TGTGCCAGCACGGTGAGTACTGAAGCTTTCTTT
NA,TRBJ2-7,TRBD2,TRBV9,16,CARRGQQASGVDEQYF,TGTGCCAGACGAGGACAGCAAGCTAGCGGGGTCGACGAGCAGTACTTC
NA,TRBJ1-1,NA,TRBV5-1,14,CASSLDSQNTEAFF,TGCGCCAGCAGCTTGGACAGTCAGAACACTGAAGCTTTCTTT
few,TRBJ2-7,NA,TRBV28,12,CASSLPTPEQYF,TGTGCCAGCAGTTTACCAACACCGGAGCAGTACTTC
NA,TRBJ2-1,NA,TRBV7-9,16,CASSLAQLAGYNEQFF,TGTGCCAGCAGCTTAGCCCAACTAGCAGGCTACAATGAGCAGTTCTTC
few,TRBJ2-5,TRBD2,TRBV6-2/TRBV6-3,15,CASSWRSGAEETQYF,TGTGCCAGCAGTTGGAGGAGCGGGGCGGAAGAGACCCAGTACTTC
NA,TRBJ1-6,NA,TRBV4-3,13,CASSQGEGSPLHF,TGCGCCAGCAGCCAAGGGGAGGGGTCTCCCCTCCACTTT
few,TRBJ2-3,NA,TRBV9,16,CASSVPLTGSTDTQYF,TGTGCCAGCAGCGTGCCCCTTACAGGGAGCACAGATACGCAGTATTTT
NA,TRBJ1-1,TRBD1,TRBV27,15,CASSSGRGPGTEAFF,TGTGCCAGCTCCTCCGGAAGGGGGCCCGGCACTGAAGCTTTCTTT
few,TRBJ1-5,TRBD1,TRBV7-8,16,CASSSTMTGTTQPQHF,TGTGCCAGCAGCTCAACCATGACAGGGACCACTCAGCCCCAGCATTTT
NA,TRBJ2-1,TRBD2,TRBV12-3/TRBV12-4,15,CASSLLAGIYNEQFF,TGTGCCAGCAGTCTACTAGCGGGGATCTACAATGAGCAGTTCTTC
NA,TRBJ1-2,NA,TRBV20-1,12,CSASGSSYGYTF,TGCAGTGCTAGCGGGTCCTCCTATGGCTACACCTTC
NA,TRBJ2-5,TRBD1,TRBV7-3,15,CASSLVPTGEETQYF,TGTGCCAGCAGCTTAGTGCCCACAGGGGAAGAGACCCAGTACTTC
once,TRBJ2-1,NA,TRBV27,16,CASSFMAPFEDNEQFF,TGTGCCAGCAGTTTTATGGCTCCGTTCGAGGACAATGAACAGTTCTTC
NA,TRBJ1-1,NA,TRBV14,15,CASSRGLGVDTEAFF,TGTGCCAGCAGCCGAGGGCTGGGGGTGGATACTGAAGCTTTCTTT
NA,TRBJ2-3,TRBD2,TRBV28,13,CASLAGGADTQYF,TGTGCCAGCCTAGCGGGAGGGGCCGATACGCAGTATTTT
NA,TRBJ2-7,TRBD2,TRBV6-2/TRBV6-3,13,CASNLAGAGEQYF,TGTGCCAGCAACCTAGCGGGGGCGGGCGAGCAGTACTTC
few,TRBJ2-5,TRBD1,TRBV7-2,16,CASSLTGQGRKETQYF,TGTGCCAGCAGCCTAACCGGACAGGGGCGAAAAGAGACCCAGTACTTC
few,TRBJ2-3,NA,TRBV7-8,16,CASSLVAPLRTDTQYF,TGTGCCAGCAGCTTAGTGGCTCCCCTTCGCACAGATACGCAGTATTTT
NA,TRBJ2-7,NA,TRBV29-1,13,CSVEEGKGYEQYF,TGCAGCGTTGAGGAGGGTAAGGGATACGAGCAGTACTTC
few,TRBJ1-5,NA,TRBV20-1,16,CSARDLGGGYNQPQHF,TGCAGTGCTAGAGATCTCGGCGGGGGCTACAATCAGCCCCAGCATTTT
NA,TRBJ2-7,TRBD2,TRBV6-2/TRBV6-3,17,CASSYKAGGNLYNEQYF,TGTGCCAGCAGTTACAAGGCGGGAGGAAACCTCTACAATGAGCAGTACTTC
NA,TRBJ2-1,NA,TRBV20-1,14,CSAPPWDGYNEQFF,TGCAGTGCTCCCCCCTGGGACGGCTACAATGAGCAGTTCTTC
NA,TRBJ2-7,NA,TRBV6-6,13,CASSYSGGGEQYF,TGTGCCAGCAGTTACTCGGGGGGAGGCGAGCAGTACTTC
many,TRBJ2-6,NA,TRBV21-1,19,CASSPRPGTRYSGANVLTF,TGTGCCAGCAGCCCTCGACCCGGGACACGATACTCTGGGGCCAACGTCCTGACTTTC
NA,TRBJ2-7,NA,TRBV27,15,CASSSKEGAIYEQYF,TGTGCCAGCAGCTCTAAGGAAGGGGCGATTTACGAGCAGTACTTC
NA,TRBJ2-3,NA,TRBV29-1,13,CSVESGITDTQYF,TGCAGCGTTGAGTCCGGGATAACAGATACGCAGTATTTT
few,TRBJ1-4,NA,TRBV29-1,10,CSVLLEKLFF,TGCAGCGTTCTTTTGGAAAAACTGTTTTTT
NA,TRBJ2-5,TRBD2,TRBV13,16,CASRLAGRLLQETQYF,TGTGCCAGCAGACTAGCGGGAAGGCTGCTACAAGAGACCCAGTACTTC
NA,TRBJ1-1,NA,TRBV2,13,CASSIYRVGEAFF,TGTGCCAGCAGTATCTACAGGGTAGGTGAAGCTTTCTTT
NA,TRBJ2-1,TRBD1,TRBV6-2/TRBV6-3,14,CACRKRQGQNEQFF,TGTGCCTGCAGAAAGAGACAGGGTCAGAATGAGCAGTTCTTC
NA,TRBJ1-5,TRBD1,TRBV12-3/TRBV12-4,16,CASSPGQLRANQPQHF,TGTGCCAGCAGCCCGGGACAGCTTAGGGCAAATCAGCCCCAGCATTTT
few,TRBJ2-7,NA,TRBV6-2/TRBV6-3,13,CASSYRAPYEQYF,TGTGCCAGCAGTTACAGGGCACCCTACGAGCAGTACTTC
NA,TRBJ2-7,TRBD2,TRBV7-2,16,CASSLVASGSYNEQYF,TGTGCCAGCAGCTTAGTGGCTAGCGGGAGTTACAATGAGCAGTACTTC
NA,TRBJ2-1,TRBD1,TRBV7-2,15,CASSQRTGLGNEQFF,TGTGCCAGCAGCCAACGGACAGGGCTGGGGAATGAGCAGTTCTTC
NA,TRBJ1-1,NA,TRBV29-1,10,CSVEQVEAFF,TGCAGCGTTGAACAGGTTGAAGCTTTCTTT
NA,TRBJ2-3,NA,TRBV29-1,12,CSVLDSTDTQYF,TGCAGCGTCCTGGACAGCACAGATACGCAGTATTTT
few,TRBJ1-6,NA,TRBV20-1,15,CSARDQNRVNSPLHF,TGCAGTGCTAGAGATCAAAACAGAGTAAATTCACCCCTCCACTTT
NA,TRBJ2-1,TRBD2,TRBV6-6,14,CASCLAGAIGEQFF,TGTGCCAGCTGTCTAGCGGGAGCAATAGGGGAGCAGTTCTTC
NA,TRBJ2-5,TRBD2,TRBV11-2,16,CASSRGLAGPQETQYF,TGTGCCAGCAGCCGGGGACTAGCGGGACCCCAAGAGACCCAGTACTTC
NA,TRBJ1-6,TRBD1,TRBV11-2,14,CASSSRTGRAPLHF,TGTGCCAGCAGCTCCAGGACAGGGAGGGCACCCCTCCACTTT
NA,TRBJ2-3,NA,TRBV20-1,13,CSARDECPDTQYF,TGCAGTGCTAGAGATGAGTGCCCAGATACGCAGTATTTT
NA,TRBJ2-1,NA,TRBV12-3/TRBV12-4,15,CASSTNRPPQNEQFF,TGTGCCAGCAGCACGAACCGGCCCCCCCAGAATGAGCAGTTCTTC
few,TRBJ2-1,TRBD2,TRBV20-1,15,CSARAPSGGNNEQFF,TGCAGTGCTAGAGCACCTAGCGGGGGGAACAATGAGCAGTTCTTC
NA,TRBJ1-6,NA,TRBV20-1,15,CSARMGSSYNSPLHF,TGCAGTGCTAGGATGGGGAGCTCCTATAATTCGCCCCTCCACTTT
few,TRBJ1-6,NA,TRBV7-2,14,CASSFFTYNSPLHF,TGTGCCAGCAGCTTTTTTACCTATAATTCACCCCTCCACTTT
NA,TRBJ2-5,NA,TRBV14,14,CASSQARQQETQYF,TGTGCCAGCAGCCAAGCGCGGCAGCAAGAGACCCAGTACTTC
NA,TRBJ2-3,NA,TRBV7-8,15,CASSLPSGATDTQYF,TGTGCCAGCAGCTTACCGTCGGGAGCCACAGATACGCAGTATTTT
few,TRBJ2-1,NA,TRBV29-1,16,CSVDSLQGSSYNEQFF,TGCAGCGTTGACTCCCTGCAGGGGAGCTCCTACAATGAGCAGTTCTTC
few,TRBJ1-6,NA,TRBV29-1,13,CSVEVPGSFALHF,TGCAGCGTTGAGGTACCCGGCTCTTTTGCCCTCCACTTT